The 27 T cell receptor beta chains given below trace back to one sample, sequenced in a study of CD8 T cells in Susac syndrome. RNA was extracted with the RNeasy kit, and a quantity of about 0.45 to 1 ug was reverse transcribed using random hexamers. TCRdb processed the immunoSEQ multiplex PCR reads anew with MiXCR; each CDR3 protein has one entry. The repertoire includes 70,000 to 100,000 distinct CDR3 sequences, 85% to 95% of them detected once, and over 0.25% sits in the top ten. Material for sequencing was CD8+ T cells from PBMCs. The receptors were sampled from a human donor in good health.

The chain uses TRBV3-1 and TRBJ2-5, with 7 bases lining up with TRBD2. CDR1 and CDR2 from the germline V gene are LGHDT and YNNKEL (reference sequence). Losses at the gene ends were 1 base for V and 5 bases for J; bases not matched to a gene: 7. The CDR3 sequence is 15 residues long. CDR3: CASSQGWSSGETQYF. CDR3 sequence (DNA): TGTGCCAGCAGCCAAGGATGGAGTAGCGGGGAGACCCAGTACTTC.

The DNA for the CDR3 is TGCAGCGCTGCGGCGAGCCCAGATACGCAGTATTTT. Translating gives CSAAASPDTQYF. The genes are TRBV29-1 and TRBJ2-3; unclear D gene. The CDR3 has 12 residues. CDR1 SQVTM and CDR2 ANQGSEA come from the germline V gene. The ends were cut back, 7 bases at V and 4 bases at J, with 12 bases in the middle.

This clonotype was detected once. This chain links TRBV19 with TRBJ1-6; D unresolved. Germline CDR1 LNHDA, CDR2 SQIVND (reference sequence). Trimming took 3 bases from V and 3 from J, leaving 6 bases between them. This CDR3 has 14 residues. The CDR3 DNA reads TGTGCCAGTAGTATTCGGGACTATAATTCACCCCTCCACTTT. This codes for CASSIRDYNSPLHF.

The J gene is TRBJ2-5, the V gene TRBV6-5; D possibly corresponds to TRBD2 (6 bases). The CDR3 covers 14 residues. V was pared by 2 bases and J by 5 bases, with 12 bases between. The germline V gene encodes CDR1 MNHEY and CDR2 SVGAGI. CDR3 sequence (DNA): TGTGCCAGCAGTTACGGGGGGACTGGTGAGACCCAGTACTTC. Translating gives CASSYGGTGETQYF.

This chain joins TRBV15 and TRBJ2-1, with unresolved D. Germline assignment: CDR1 LNHNV and CDR2 YYDKDF (reference sequence). The CDR3 is 14 residues long. V lost 5 bases and J 0 bases, leaving 8 bases between the germline ends. This chain's CDR3 is CATSGRTSYNEQFF. The CDR3 DNA reads as TGTGCCACCAGCGGGCGGACCTCCTACAATGAGCAGTTCTTC.

The CDR3 loop reads CSVVTVQKNEQYF. Here the CDR3 DNA reads TGCAGCGTTGTTACTGTTCAAAAGAACGAGCAGTACTTC. The rearrangement uses TRBV29-1 and TRBJ2-7; no definite D call. With 4 bases removed from V and 5 bases from J, the gap between germline ends came to 15 bases. CDR3 length: 13 residues. The germline gives CDR1 SQVTM, CDR2 ANQGSEA.

This sequence joins TRBV18 and TRBJ2-7; 8 nucleotides align to TRBD1. This CDR3 contains 14 residues. The V and J ends lost 4 bases and 3 bases, in that order; junction bases with no gene match: 5. Germline CDR1 KGHSH, CDR2 LQKENI. The CDR3, as DNA: TGTGCCAGCTCACGGATAGGGACAGGCTACGAGCAGTACTTC. Translating it yields CASSRIGTGYEQYF. The whole variable domain, remainder taken from reference TRBV18 and TRBJ2-7, is NAGVMQNPRHLVRRRGQEARLRCSPMKGHSHVYWYRQLPEEGLKFMVYLQKENIIDESGMPKERFSAEFPKEGPSILRIQQVVRGDSAAYFCASSRIGTGYEQYFGPGTRLTVT.

The chain combines TRBV7-9 with TRBJ1-1; tentatively, D is TRBD1 (6 bases). CDR1 is SEHNR, CDR2 FQNEAQ, per germline (reference sequence). The V and J ends lost 5 bases and 3 bases respectively, with 22 bases between them. The CDR3 runs to 17 residues. CDR3 DNA: TGTGCCAGCAGCCTCCCGGGGGCGGGGGCGTGGGACACTGAAGCTTTCTTT. Its protein product is CASSLPGAGAWDTEAFF.

The chain recombines TRBV15 with TRBJ2-5; TRBD1 matches 9 bases. Germline V gene lookup returns CDR1 LNHNV and CDR2 YYDKDF (reference sequence). The CDR3 is made up of 14 amino acids. V dropped 6 bases and J dropped 4; count of bases not matched to a gene: 6. The CDR3 nucleotides read TGTGCCACCAGAAACAGGGGGCGAGGAGAGACCCAGTACTTC. Encoded protein: CATRNRGRGETQYF. Looking up the rest from reference TRBV15 and TRBJ2-5 gives the full variable domain: DAMVIQNPRYQVTQFGKPVTLSCSQTLNHNVMYWYQQKSSQAPKLLFHYYDKDFNNEADTPDNFQSRRPNTSFCFLDIRSPGLGDTAMYLCATRNRGRGETQYFGPGTRLLVL.

The CDR3 sequence: CSVSEGREQYF. The CDR3 DNA reads TGCAGCGTTTCCGAGGGACGTGAGCAGTACTTC. The V call is TRBV29-1, the J call TRBJ2-7; the D gene could be TRBD1 or TRBD2 (5 bases each). The CDR3 covers 11 residues. Germline CDR1 and CDR2: SQVTM and ANQGSEA. V lost 5 bases, J lost 7 bases, and 12 bases lay in between.

The chain couples TRBV12-5 to TRBJ2-1; D is possibly TRBD2 (5 bases). V was shortened by 4 bases and J by 9 bases, with 16 bases between the two germline ends. There are 14 residues in the CDR3. Per the germline V gene, CDR1 is LGHNT and CDR2 is FRNRAP. CDR3 sequence: CASGWGSYGSEQFF. As DNA, the CDR3 is TGTGCTAGTGGTTGGGGAAGTTATGGGAGTGAGCAGTTCTTC.

V usage is TRBV15 and J usage is TRBJ2-1; the match to TRBD2 covers 9 bases. V lost 0 bases, J lost 4 bases, and 7 bases stayed unmatched. There are 17 residues in the CDR3. CDR1 is LNHNV and CDR2 is YYDKDF in the germline V gene (reference sequence). CDR3 loop: CATSRERGAGGYNEQFF. The DNA for the CDR3 is TGTGCCACCAGCAGAGAAAGAGGAGCGGGGGGTTACAATGAGCAGTTCTTC.

CDR3 sequence (DNA): TGTGCCAGCAGCTTAGCGCTAGGAAATCAGCCCCAGCATTTT. This encodes CASSLALGNQPQHF. This rearrangement joins TRBV7-9 to TRBJ1-5; D unresolved. The CDR3 is made up of 14 amino acids. With 0 bases removed from V and 4 bases from J, the gap between germline ends came to 7 bases. Germline V lookup: CDR1 SEHNR, CDR2 FQNEAQ (reference sequence).

This chain links TRBV13 with TRBJ1-2, with D maybe TRBD1 (6 bases). Germline V CDR1 and CDR2: PRHDT, FYEKMQ (reference sequence). Trimming removed 5 bases at V and 6 bases at J, with 13 bases between. The length of the CDR3 is 13 residues. This chain's CDR3 is CASSINRADGYTF. For the CDR3, the DNA is TGTGCCAGCAGCATTAACAGGGCGGATGGCTACACCTTC.

This chain joins TRBV29-1 and TRBJ2-7; possibly TRBD2 for D (5 bases). The CDR3 contains 12 residues. Trimming stripped 6 bases from V and 2 bases from J, with 11 bases between. Per germline, CDR1 SQVTM and CDR2 ANQGSEA. The CDR3 nucleotides read TGCAGCGTCCTTCGGGGAACCTACGAGCAGTACTTC. It yields the protein CSVLRGTYEQYF.

The chain couples TRBV3-1 to TRBJ1-5; D unresolved. The V and J ends lost 0 bases and 7 bases respectively, with 7 bases between them. The CDR3 runs 13 residues. Germline CDR1 reads LGHDT; CDR2 reads YNNKEL (reference sequence). The CDR3 nucleotides are TGTGCCAGCAGCCAAGAGGGTAACCAGCCCCAGCATTTT. Protein sequence: CASSQEGNQPQHF.

The rearrangement joins TRBV21-1 to TRBJ1-2; TRBD1 reflects the table's D call only, with no check against the DNA. TRBV21-1 is recorded as a pseudogene. This CDR3 is 11 amino acids long. The CDR3 nucleotides read TGTGCCAGCAGGGACAGGGGAGGCTACACCTTC. It yields the protein CASRDRGGYTF.

V is TRBV6-2 or TRBV6-3 and J is TRBJ2-6; 7 bases align to TRBD1. CDR1 and CDR2 (germline): MNHEY, SVGEGT. V was clipped by 6 bases and J by 2 bases; unmatched bases: 16. CDR3 size: 19 residues. CDR3: CASRQGEGRTMPGANVLTF. CDR3 bases: TGTGCCAGCAGGCAGGGGGAAGGACGGACGATGCCTGGGGCCAACGTCCTGACTTTC.

This clonotype was picked up one time. V usage is TRBV15 and J usage is TRBJ1-4; 7 nucleotides align to TRBD1. CDR3 length equals 16 residues. V lost 1 base to trimming and J lost 3 bases; unmatched junction nucleotides: 5. Per germline, CDR1 LNHNV and CDR2 YYDKDF (reference sequence). In DNA form, the CDR3 reads TGTGCCACCAGCAGAGTCCGGGACAGCCCTAATGAAAAACTGTTTTTT. Its translation: CATSRVRDSPNEKLFF.

This clonotype was found a few times. This chain joins TRBV10-2 and TRBJ1-1; D is possibly TRBD1 (6 bases). Germline V gene lookup returns CDR1 WSHSY and CDR2 SAAADI. CDR3 length: 16 residues. V shed 2 bases and J shed 2 bases, with 15 bases lying between them. In nucleotides, the CDR3 is TGCGCCAGCAGTGAGCCCTACACAGGGCTCAACACTGAAGCTTTCTTT. Translation: CASSEPYTGLNTEAFF.

J is TRBJ2-1 and V is TRBV5-1; no clear D. Trimming cost V 2 bases and J 3 bases, with 6 bases left between them. This CDR3 spans 13 amino acids. Looked up from germline, CDR1 is SGHRS and CDR2 is YFSETQ. The CDR3 DNA sequence: TGCGCCAGCAGCTTCACCTACTACAATGAGCAGTTCTTC. Translated, it gives CASSFTYYNEQFF. Supplemented by reference TRBV5-1 and TRBJ2-1, the full variable domain reads KAGVTQTPRYLIKTRGQQVTLSCSPISGHRSVSWYQQTPGQGLQFLFEYFSETQRNKGNFPGRFSGRQFSNSRSEMNVSTLELGDSALYLCASSFTYYNEQFFGPGTRLTVL.

The chain links TRBV3-1 to TRBJ2-1; 7 bases map to TRBD1. Germline V gives CDR1 LGHDT, CDR2 YNNKEL (reference sequence). V dropped 2 bases and J dropped 3; count of bases not matched to a gene: 1. The CDR3 loop spans 14 amino acids. CDR3 sequence reads: CASSQWDSYNEQFF. Here the CDR3 DNA reads TGTGCCAGCAGCCAATGGGACAGCTACAATGAGCAGTTCTTC.

The chain couples TRBV2 to TRBJ2-5; 7 nucleotides agree with TRBD1. CDR1 SNHLY and CDR2 FYNNEI come from the germline V gene. The CDR3 consists of 14 residues. V was clipped by 7 bases and J by 4 bases; unmatched bases: 9. The CDR3 sequence: CASTTGFPLETQYF. The CDR3 bases are TGTGCCAGCACGACAGGGTTCCCCCTAGAGACCCAGTACTTC.

The chain has TRBV7-2 and TRBJ1-2; weak D call: TRBD1 (5 bases). There are 16 residues in the CDR3. V shed 2 bases and J shed 0 bases, with 13 bases lying between them. Germline values: CDR1 SGHTA, CDR2 FQGNSA. The CDR3 sequence is CASSLTLDTPNYGYTF. For the CDR3, the DNA is TGTGCCAGCAGCTTAACGTTGGACACCCCTAACTATGGCTACACCTTC.

Only a few counts were recorded for this clonotype. J is TRBJ2-5 and V is TRBV4-1, with D perhaps TRBD1 or TRBD2 (5 bases each). CDR3 length: 14 amino acids. The germline gives CDR1 MGHRA, CDR2 YSYEKL. V was pared by 4 bases and J by 5 bases, with 14 bases between. The CDR3 nucleotides read TGCGCCAGCAGCCTACGGGGCAGGGAGGAGACCCAGTACTTC. Translation: CASSLRGREETQYF.

This clonotype has only one observation. The V call is TRBV27, the J call TRBJ2-7, with D possibly matching TRBD1 (5 bases). The germline gives CDR1 MNHEY, CDR2 SMNVEV (reference sequence). V dropped 3 bases and J dropped 5 bases, with 14 bases sitting between them. CDR3 length: 14 residues. CDR3 nucleotides: TGTGCCAGCAGTTTTGGGGCAGGGCACGACGAGCAGTACTTC. It translates to CASSFGAGHDEQYF.

The chain has TRBV13 and TRBJ2-7; D may correspond to TRBD1 or TRBD2 (5 bases each). The CDR3 is 15 amino acids. The germline CDR1 and CDR2 sequences are PRHDT and FYEKMQ (reference sequence). V dropped 5 bases and J dropped 6 bases, with 20 bases sitting between them. DNA for the CDR3: TGTGCCAGCAGCCTCACCGGGACGGGACGTGTCGAGCAGTACTTC. Its protein product is CASSLTGTGRVEQYF.